Listed below are T cell receptor beta chains from one sample, sequenced in a study of cytomegalovirus exposure and HLA in healthy donors. Sequencing was performed with immunoSEQ multiplex PCR; in TCRdb, only in-frame clones are kept and a portion is missing. The sample has 150,000 to 200,000 clones, about 80% seen once; the top ten hold around 15%. The sequencing sample was made of PBMCs. The receptors stem from a man aged 50-59 years in good health and CMV-seropositive. Each CDR3 is given with its conserved first and last residue. D genes are given only for firm matches. Expanded clones are given a class, and other clones once, few, many or no size at all.

>TRBJ2-3|15|NA|once|TRBV18
TGTGCCAGCTCACAGGACAGCAGTGGTACAGATACGCAGTATTTT
CASSQDSSGTDTQYF
>TRBJ2-3|15|NA|NA|TRBV27
TGTGCCAGCAGTTTATTCTGGGGCCAGAAAAATACGCAGTATTTT
CASSLFWGQKNTQYF
>TRBJ1-2|15|NA|NA|TRBV4-1
TGTGCCAGCAGCCAAGAAAGGACAAGGGTCTATGGCTACACCTTC
CASSQERTRVYGYTF
>TRBJ2-1|12|NA|large|TRBV6-1
TGTGCCAGCATCAGGTCTAGACAGGAGCAGTTCTTC
CASIRSRQEQFF
>TRBJ2-1|14|NA|NA|TRBV7-8
TGTGCCAGCAGCCGCCAAGGGGGTTTGAAAGAGCAGTTCTTC
CASSRQGGLKEQFF
>TRBJ1-2|14|TRBD1|NA|TRBV9
TGTGCCAGCAGCGCGAAGGGACAGAGTACCGGCTACACCTTC
CASSAKGQSTGYTF
>TRBJ1-1|14|NA|few|TRBV5-1
TGCGCCAGCAGACGGACAGTGATGAACACTGAAGCTTTCTTT
CASRRTVMNTEAFF
>TRBJ1-1|11|NA|NA|TRBV28
TGTGCCAGCTGGGGGGACACTGAAGCTTTCTTT
CASWGDTEAFF
>TRBJ2-7|16|TRBD1|NA|TRBV4-1
TGCGCCAGCAGCCAAGATCCCGGGGACAGGGCGGGCGAGCAGTACTTC
CASSQDPGDRAGEQYF
>TRBJ2-7|15|NA|NA|TRBV4-2
TGTGCCAGCAGCCAAACTAGTTGGGACTCCTACGAGCAGTACTTC
CASSQTSWDSYEQYF
>TRBJ2-3|14|NA|NA|TRBV11-2
TGTGCCAGCAGCTTCGTTACAGGGTCAGATACGCAGTATTTT
CASSFVTGSDTQYF
>TRBJ2-7|16|NA|NA|TRBV27
TGTGCCAGCAGTTTATCGAACAGGGTCGCCTCCTACGAGCAGTACTTC
CASSLSNRVASYEQYF
>TRBJ1-1|14|NA|few|TRBV6-6
TGTGCCAGCAGCCCCGGGGTCGAGAACACTGAAGCTTTCTTT
CASSPGVENTEAFF
>TRBJ1-1|13|NA|few|TRBV18
TGTGCCAGCTCACCGGTCAGGAACACTGAAGCTTTCTTT
CASSPVRNTEAFF
>TRBJ1-1|12|NA|NA|TRBV29-1
TGCAGCGTTGGAGTCATGAACACTGAAGCTTTCTTT
CSVGVMNTEAFF
>TRBJ1-6|16|TRBD1|NA|TRBV7-6
TGTGCCAGCAGCCAAACCGGGACAGGTGGTAATTCACCCCTCCACTTT
CASSQTGTGGNSPLHF
>TRBJ1-1|13|NA|NA|TRBV6-1
TGTGCCAGCAAGCCTGGACAACACACTGAAGCTTTCTTT
CASKPGQHTEAFF
>TRBJ2-5|15|TRBD1|NA|TRBV7-2
TGTGCCAGCAGCTTAGGCCGGGGACAGTCGGGGACCCAGTACTTC
CASSLGRGQSGTQYF
>TRBJ1-4|15|TRBD1|few|TRBV7-8
TGTGCCAGCAGCTTGAGGGGACAGGGGAATGAAAAACTGTTTTTT
CASSLRGQGNEKLFF
>TRBJ2-3|14|NA|NA|TRBV6-4
TGTGCCAGCAGTGACGGTCAGGGTGTCGATACGCAGTATTTT
CASSDGQGVDTQYF
>TRBJ2-5|14|TRBD1|NA|TRBV5-1
TGCGCCAGCAGCTTGGCAGGGGGCGCAGAGACCCAGTACTTC
CASSLAGGAETQYF
>TRBJ2-2|16|TRBD1|once|TRBV5-1
TGCGCCAGCAGCTTAGATACGGACAGGGGAACCGGGGAGCTGTTTTTT
CASSLDTDRGTGELFF
>TRBJ2-3|14|TRBD1|few|TRBV7-7
TGTGCCAGCAGCCAAACAGGGGCTAGAGATACGCAGTATTTT
CASSQTGARDTQYF
>TRBJ1-1|15|TRBD1|NA|TRBV5-6
TGTGCCACCCGCCTGGGACAGACTCTGAACACTGAAGCTTTCTTT
CATRLGQTLNTEAFF
>TRBJ1-2|11|TRBD1|few|TRBV29-1
TGCAGCGCCCAGACAGGGAATGGCTACACCTTC
CSAQTGNGYTF
>TRBJ2-5|15|TRBD1|once|TRBV5-1
TGCGCCAGCAGCCCGGGACAGGGGAGCCAAGAGACCCAGTACTTC
CASSPGQGSQETQYF